The 22 T cell receptor beta chains given below trace back to one sample, sequenced in a study of CD8 T cells in ankylosing spondylitis. Overall study results and limits: The study identified a TCR beta motif of about eight highly homologous variants that appeared characteristic of ankylosing spondylitis blood.

From the 5' RACE reads, TCRdb called clonotypes with MiXCR, one entry per CDR3 protein. The sample has fewer than 550,000 distinct CDR3 sequences, 5.3% seen once. Their specific antigens are unknown. Sample: blood, either unsorted or a sorted T cell fraction (not recorded which). The receptor source for this set is a male donor with ankylosing spondylitis.

The table lists this clonotype with a few counts. This chain joins TRBV7-9 and TRBJ2-6; D is perhaps TRBD1 or TRBD2 (5 bases each). CDR1 is SEHNR and CDR2 is FQNEAQ in the germline V gene (reference sequence). The CDR3 is 17 amino acids. Between the trimmed V and J ends, which lost 5 bases and 0 bases, there was a span of 14 bases. CDR3 bases: TGTGCCAGCAGCCGCACAAGGGACCACTCTGGGGCCAACGTCCTGACTTTC. Protein product: CASSRTRDHSGANVLTF.

This clonotype was observed at least ten times. V usage is TRBV14 and J usage is TRBJ2-7, with unresolved D. Trimming took 0 bases from V and 7 from J, leaving 10 bases between them. Germline lookup yields CDR1 SGHDN and CDR2 FVKESK. The CDR3 consists of 13 residues. As DNA, the CDR3 is TGTGCCAGCAGCCAAGATCTGGTAGGTGAGCAGTACTTC. Its translation is CASSQDLVGEQYF.

This clonotype has a handful of counts. This sequence joins TRBV7-2 and TRBJ1-6; TRBD1 matches 7 bases. CDR1 and CDR2 (germline): SGHTA, FQGNSA. The CDR3 is made up of 13 amino acids. J lost 9 bases, V lost 4 bases, and 3 bases had no gene match. The chain's CDR3 is CASSSRQGSPLHF. In DNA form, the CDR3 reads TGTGCCAGCAGCTCTAGACAGGGTTCACCCCTCCACTTT.

The sample holds many counts of this clonotype. The junction differs from germline at one of its ends, possibly a read error. This chain joins TRBV6-5 and TRBJ1-1; D is undetermined. From germline, CDR1 is MNHEY and CDR2 SVGAGI. This CDR3 region has 12 residues. CDR3 nucleotides: TGCGCCAGCAGCAGTTGGGACACTGAAGCTTTCTTT. It translates to CASSSWDTEAFF.

This clonotype was recorded at least ten times. The chain recombines TRBV29-1 with TRBJ2-3; tentative D call: TRBD2 (5 bases). Per germline, CDR1 SQVTM and CDR2 ANQGSEA. The CDR3 has 13 amino acids. With 4 bases removed from V and 1 base from J, the gap between germline ends came to 9 bases. In DNA, the CDR3 is TGCAGCGTTGGGGTTAGCGGCACAGATACGCAGTATTTT. Its translation is CSVGVSGTDTQYF.

As regards this clonotype: A read error may account for a junction end that differs from germline. The V and J genes are TRBV5-6 and TRBJ1-2; D possibly corresponds to TRBD1 (5 bases). Germline lookup yields CDR1 SGHDT and CDR2 YYEEEE. The CDR3 is 12 amino acids. The CDR3 spells CAMGPGDRGCTF. As DNA, the CDR3 is TGTGCCATGGGCCCCGGCGACCGGGGCTGCACCTTC.

The genes are TRBV11-3 and TRBJ2-1, with 9 bases that match TRBD2. Germline CDR1 is SGHNT and CDR2 is YENEEA. The CDR3 spans 13 residues. Germline trimming cut 5 bases from V and 12 bases from J; bases unmatched to any gene: 8. The CDR3 nucleotides are TGTGCCAGCAGCCCAGACGGCGGGAGGGCGCAGTTCTTC. Translated, it gives CASSPDGGRAQFF.

This clonotype was seen many times. This chain connects TRBV28 to TRBJ1-2; TRBD1 agrees at 7 bases. J lost 4 bases, V lost 6 bases, and 14 bases had no gene match. This CDR3 region has 16 residues. CDR1 is MDHEN, CDR2 SYDVKM, per germline. CDR3 sequence (DNA): TGTGCCAGCAGCCGCCCCGGACAGGCGAGATCCTATGGCTACACCTTC. This translates into CASSRPGQARSYGYTF.

The sample holds many counts of this clonotype. This chain uses TRBV29-1 with TRBJ1-4; D is undetermined. This CDR3 is 14 amino acids long. The germline V gene encodes CDR1 SQVTM and CDR2 ANQGSEA. Trimming cost V 4 bases and J 0 bases, with 9 bases left between them. The CDR3 protein is CSVGVASTNEKLFF. For the CDR3, the DNA is TGCAGCGTTGGTGTTGCATCAACTAATGAAAAACTGTTTTTT.

This clonotype was observed many times. The gene calls are TRBV20-1 and TRBJ2-2; 10 nucleotides line up with TRBD2. The CDR3 spans 15 residues. Germline V gives CDR1 DFQATT, CDR2 SNEGSKA (reference sequence). With V trimmed by 3 bases and J by 2 bases, 3 bases remained unmatched. CDR3 region: CSARLAGGNTGELFF. CDR3 DNA: TGCAGTGCTAGGTTAGCGGGAGGTAACACCGGGGAGCTGTTTTTT.

This clonotype was picked up many times. The chain recombines TRBV18 with TRBJ1-3; unclear D gene. The CDR3 is made up of 14 amino acids. Per germline, CDR1 KGHSH and CDR2 LQKENI. V lost 5 bases and J 0 bases, leaving 8 bases between the germline ends. Here the CDR3 DNA reads TGTGCCAGCTCAGAAGGGCACTCTGGAAACACCATATATTTT. As protein: CASSEGHSGNTIYF. The full variable domain, its missing parts supplied by reference TRBV18 and TRBJ1-3, is NAGVMQNPRHLVRRRGQEARLRCSPMKGHSHVYWYRQLPEEGLKFMVYLQKENIIDESGMPKERFSAEFPKEGPSILRIQQVVRGDSAAYFCASSEGHSGNTIYFGEGSWLTVV.

In this sample, this clonotype turned up a few times. The chain links TRBV27 to TRBJ1-6; D perhaps matches TRBD1 (6 bases). CDR3 length: 18 residues. V lost 2 bases and J lost 8, with 22 bases in between. Germline CDR1 MNHEY, CDR2 SMNVEV (reference sequence). The CDR3 reads CASSLGVGGAEIHSPLHF. The CDR3 DNA is TGTGCCAGCAGTTTAGGGGTAGGGGGAGCCGAGATCCATTCACCCCTCCACTTT.

This clonotype has at least ten counts. The genes are TRBV12-3 or TRBV12-4 and TRBJ2-2, with a tentative D call TRBD2 (5 bases). The CDR3 runs to 11 residues. Trimming removed 6 bases from V and 6 bases from J, with 5 bases in between. This chain's CDR3 is CASRRAGELFF. Here the CDR3 DNA reads TGTGCCAGCAGGAGGGCCGGGGAGCTGTTTTTT.

This clonotype was observed at least ten times. The chain has TRBV12-3 or TRBV12-4 and TRBJ1-4, with 7 bases lining up with TRBD1. The CDR3 is made up of 18 amino acids. The junction had 12 bases not matched to a gene; V was cut back by 4 bases and J by 1 base. CDR3 nucleotide sequence: TGTGCCAGCAGTTCCAGAGGGGGCGGGGCTGGAACTAATGAAAAACTGTTTTTT. This gives the protein CASSSRGGGAGTNEKLFF.

This chain uses TRBV6-1 with TRBJ2-1, with D perhaps TRBD2 (6 bases). Trimming took off 1 base at V and 9 bases at J, with 19 bases between the two ends. This CDR3 is built from 16 residues. CDR1 is MNHNS, CDR2 SASEGT, per germline. The CDR3 DNA sequence: TGTGCCAGCAGTGAAGTTAGAGCGGGTGGGACGGGTGAGCAGTTCTTC. It is translated as CASSEVRAGGTGEQFF.

This chain uses TRBV20-1 with TRBJ2-5; 10 bases line up with TRBD1. CDR1 and CDR2 (germline): DFQATT, SNEGSKA (reference sequence). The length of the CDR3 is 15 residues. V trimming: 8 bases; J trimming: 5 bases; junction bases outside the gene matches: 14. CDR3: CSSGQGPGWVETQYF. Written as DNA, the CDR3 is TGCAGTTCGGGACAGGGGCCCGGCTGGGTGGAGACCCAGTACTTC.

This sequence joins TRBV12-3 or TRBV12-4 and TRBJ2-3, with D hard to call. Trimming pared 1 base from V and 2 bases from J, leaving 7 bases between. This CDR3 has 14 amino acids. In DNA, the CDR3 is TGTGCCAGCAGTTTAGACAGTAACACAGATACGCAGTATTTT. It codes for CASSLDSNTDTQYF.

Of note for this clonotype: This sequence may be a read error, since a much larger clone differs from it by one base. This chain joins TRBV20-1 and TRBJ2-3, with D unclear. The CDR3 extends over 16 amino acids. V was clipped by 4 bases and J by 2 bases, with 19 bases between them. In germline, CDR1 is DFQATT, CDR2 SNEGSKA (reference sequence). The CDR3 DNA is TGCAGTGCTACCCATCCCTTGGCCGGATCCACAGATACGCAGTATTTT. Protein: CSATHPLAGSTDTQYF.

This clonotype turned up a few times. CDR3 DNA sequence: TGTGCCAGCAGAAACCGCAGGGGAAGCAATCAGCCCCAGCATTTT. It is translated as CASRNRRGSNQPQHF. V gene TRBV6-1 combines with J gene TRBJ1-5; D is possibly TRBD1 (6 bases). The CDR3 length is 15 residues. V was trimmed by 6 bases and J by 1 base, leaving 13 bases between them. Germline CDR1 reads MNHNS; CDR2 reads SASEGT.

This clonotype appeared many times. CDR3 sequence: CASSFVREGEQYF. CDR3 nucleotide sequence: TGTGCCAGCAGTTTCGTCAGGGAGGGCGAGCAGTACTTC. The chain couples TRBV12-3 or TRBV12-4 to TRBJ2-7; 7 bases are a match to TRBD2. The V segment lost 3 bases and the J segment 6 bases; nucleotides outside the gene matches: 5. CDR3 length: 13 residues.

In regard to this clonotype: A read error may be the cause here, since a much bigger clone is one base away. The V gene is TRBV20-1, the J gene TRBJ2-2, with D perhaps TRBD2 (6 bases). The CDR3 contains 14 residues. V shed 0 bases and J shed 10 bases, with 15 bases lying between them. The germline CDR1 and CDR2 sequences are DFQATT and SNEGSKA (reference sequence). Here the CDR3 reads CSARDSWSSEELFF. CDR3 DNA: TGCAGTGCTAGAGATTCATGGTCTAGCGAGGAGCTGTTTTTT.

The table lists this clonotype with many counts. The chain links TRBV27 to TRBJ1-5; possible D gene TRBD1, 5 bases. Per germline, CDR1 MNHEY and CDR2 SMNVEV (reference sequence). CDR3 length equals 14 residues. V lost 1 base and J 5 bases, leaving 9 bases between the germline ends. The CDR3 region is CASSLLGRDQPQHF. CDR3 coding DNA: TGTGCCAGCAGTTTATTGGGCAGGGATCAGCCCCAGCATTTT.